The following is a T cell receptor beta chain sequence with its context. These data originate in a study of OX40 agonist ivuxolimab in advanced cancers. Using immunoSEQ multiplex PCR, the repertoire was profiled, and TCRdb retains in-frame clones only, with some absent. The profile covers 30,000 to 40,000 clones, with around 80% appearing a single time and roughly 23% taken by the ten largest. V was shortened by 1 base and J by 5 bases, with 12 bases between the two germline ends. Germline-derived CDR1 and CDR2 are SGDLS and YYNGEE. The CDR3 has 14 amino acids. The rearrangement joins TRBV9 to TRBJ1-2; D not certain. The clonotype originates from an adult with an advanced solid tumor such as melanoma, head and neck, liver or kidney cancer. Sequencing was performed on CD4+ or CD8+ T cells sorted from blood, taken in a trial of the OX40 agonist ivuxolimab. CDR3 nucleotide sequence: TGTGCCAGCAGCGTATTTGACGGAGGTTATGGCTACACCTTC. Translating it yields CASSVFDGGYGYTF.